This T cell receptor (beta chain) was retrieved from a study of shared clonotypes between healthy human individuals. CD45RO-negative, CCR7-selected cells formed the naive CD8 fraction, which excluded terminally differentiated effector memory CD45RA+ cells. This CDR3 is 15 amino acids long. CDR1 is SGDLS, CDR2 YYNGEE, per germline. Trimming pared 6 bases from V and 0 bases from J, leaving 13 bases between. Sequencing was performed with immunoSEQ multiplex PCR; in TCRdb, only in-frame clones are kept and a portion is missing. The sample yields roughly 2 million clones, about 95% seen once. The rearrangement uses TRBV9 and TRBJ1-3; D not certain. The sample taken for sequencing was naive CD8+ T cells sorted from blood. The receptor was derived from a man aged 18 to 30 in good health. As DNA, the CDR3 is TGTGCCAGCACCGAGGCGGCGAGCTCTGGAAACACCATATATTTT. It translates to CASTEAASSGNTIYF.